This TCR beta chain was captured in a study of response to subunit inactivated influenza vaccine. TCRdb re-analysed the RT-PCR reads in MiXCR, keeping a single row per CDR3 protein. The table records about 780,000 distinct CDR3 sequences, approximately 17% of them present only once. Germline assignment: CDR1 SGHTA and CDR2 FQGNSA. The CDR3 loop spans 17 amino acids. The V gene end was trimmed by 1 base and the J gene end by 4 bases; junction bases not matched to a gene: 8. This sequence was found in a man in his fifties or sixties who received an inactivated influenza vaccine. The gene calls are TRBV7-2 and TRBJ2-5; the match to TRBD2 covers 11 bases. The input for sequencing was PBMCs from blood, taken 5 days after vaccination. In DNA, the CDR3 is TGTGCCAGCAGCTTAGGTCCCCTAGCGGGGGGCCTAGAGACCCAGTACTTC. It codes for CASSLGPLAGGLETQYF.